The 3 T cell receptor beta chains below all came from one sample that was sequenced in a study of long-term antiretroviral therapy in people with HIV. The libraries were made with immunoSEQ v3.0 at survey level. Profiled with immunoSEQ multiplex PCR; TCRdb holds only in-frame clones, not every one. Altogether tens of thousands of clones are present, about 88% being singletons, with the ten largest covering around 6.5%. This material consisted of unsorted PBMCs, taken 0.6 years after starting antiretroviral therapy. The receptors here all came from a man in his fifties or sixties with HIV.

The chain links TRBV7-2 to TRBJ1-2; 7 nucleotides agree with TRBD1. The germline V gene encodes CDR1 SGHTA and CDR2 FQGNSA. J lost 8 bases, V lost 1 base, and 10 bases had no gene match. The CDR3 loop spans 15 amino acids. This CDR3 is CASSLGDSGVEGYTF. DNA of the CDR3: TGTGCCAGCAGCTTAGGGGACAGTGGGGTAGAAGGCTACACCTTC.

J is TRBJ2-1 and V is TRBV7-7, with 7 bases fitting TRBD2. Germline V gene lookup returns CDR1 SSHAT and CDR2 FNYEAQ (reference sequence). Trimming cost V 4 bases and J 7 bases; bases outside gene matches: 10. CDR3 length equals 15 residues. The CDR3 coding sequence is TGTGCCAGCAGCTCACGAGCGGGATTTTCGAATGAGCAGTTCTTC. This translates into CASSSRAGFSNEQFF.

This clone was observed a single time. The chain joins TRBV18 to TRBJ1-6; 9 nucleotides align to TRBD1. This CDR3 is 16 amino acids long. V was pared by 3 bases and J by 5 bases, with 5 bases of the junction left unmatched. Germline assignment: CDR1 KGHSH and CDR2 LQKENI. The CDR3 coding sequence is TGTGCCAGCTCACCTACCGGGACAGGGAATAATTCACCCCTCCACTTT. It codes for CASSPTGTGNNSPLHF.